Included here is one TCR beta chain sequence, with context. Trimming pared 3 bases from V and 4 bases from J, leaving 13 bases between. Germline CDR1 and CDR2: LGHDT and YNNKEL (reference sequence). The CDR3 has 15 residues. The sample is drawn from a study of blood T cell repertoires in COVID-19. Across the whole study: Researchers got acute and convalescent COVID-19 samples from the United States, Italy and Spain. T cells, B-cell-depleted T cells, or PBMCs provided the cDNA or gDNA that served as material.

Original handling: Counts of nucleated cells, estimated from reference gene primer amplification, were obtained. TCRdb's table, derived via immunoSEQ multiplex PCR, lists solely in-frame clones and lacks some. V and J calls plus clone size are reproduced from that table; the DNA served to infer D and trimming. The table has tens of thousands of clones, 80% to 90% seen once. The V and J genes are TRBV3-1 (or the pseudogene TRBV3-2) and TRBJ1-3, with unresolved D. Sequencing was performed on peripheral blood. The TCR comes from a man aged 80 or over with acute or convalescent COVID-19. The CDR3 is CASSQPLYPGNTIYF. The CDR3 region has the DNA TGTGCCAGCAGCCAGCCTCTCTATCCCGGAAACACCATATATTTT.